What follows is one T cell receptor (beta chain) and its context. Its antigen remains unknown. Time point reported: newly diagnosed, previously untreated cHL patient sample. Researchers report purifying CD4+ T cells from thawed PBMCs by magnetic negative selection. PBMCs representing newly diagnosed, untreated classical Hodgkin lymphoma functioned as the comparison. The sample comes from a study of PD-1 blockade in classical Hodgkin lymphoma. CDR1 is DFQATT, CDR2 SNEGSKA, per germline (reference sequence). Trimming shortened V by 3 bases and J by 6 bases, and 8 bases separated the two germline ends. The CDR3 loop spans 11 amino acids. The data were produced by immunoSEQ multiplex PCR, yet TCRdb's version contains in-frame clones alone and is incomplete. The sample holds 15,000 to 17,000 clones; more than 70% are singletons and the top ten take 0.84%. Study-wide points: Possibly reflecting disease activity or prior therapy, repertoire differences have causes that remain undefined. Newly diagnosed patients were reported to start with lower TCR diversity than healthy donors.

The receptor was derived from a human donor with classical Hodgkin lymphoma. Source material: CD4+ T cells from blood. The chain combines TRBV20-1 with TRBJ1-2, with D uncertain. CDR3 DNA: TGCAGTGCTAGTTCTAGGGATGGCTACACCTTC. It translates to CSASSRDGYTF.